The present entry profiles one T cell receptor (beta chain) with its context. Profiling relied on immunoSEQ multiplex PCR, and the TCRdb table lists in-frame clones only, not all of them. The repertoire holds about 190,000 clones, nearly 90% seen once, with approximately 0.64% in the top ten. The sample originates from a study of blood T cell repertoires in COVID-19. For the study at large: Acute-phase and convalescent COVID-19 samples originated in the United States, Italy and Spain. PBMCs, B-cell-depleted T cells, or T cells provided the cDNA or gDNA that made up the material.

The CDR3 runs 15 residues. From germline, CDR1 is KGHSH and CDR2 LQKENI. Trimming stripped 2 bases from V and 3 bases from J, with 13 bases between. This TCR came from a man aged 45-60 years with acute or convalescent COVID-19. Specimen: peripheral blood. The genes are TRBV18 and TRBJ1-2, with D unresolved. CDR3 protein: CASSPNAGFDYGYTF. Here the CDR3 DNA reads TGTGCCAGCTCACCAAATGCGGGGTTTGACTATGGCTACACCTTC. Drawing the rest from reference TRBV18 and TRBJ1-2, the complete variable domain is NAGVMQNPRHLVRRRGQEARLRCSPMKGHSHVYWYRQLPEEGLKFMVYLQKENIIDESGMPKERFSAEFPKEGPSILRIQQVVRGDSAAYFCASSPNAGFDYGYTFGSGTRLTVV.